Below, one TCR beta chain is given with its context. What it recognizes is unknown. CDR1 SEHNR and CDR2 FQNEAQ come from the germline V gene (reference sequence). The V gene end was trimmed by 5 bases and the J gene end by 2 bases; junction bases not matched to a gene: 3. CDR3 length: 15 residues. This sample is part of a study of cytomegalovirus exposure and HLA in healthy donors. Produced via immunoSEQ multiplex PCR; TCRdb's table is partial and in-frame only. The sample consists of 200,000 to 250,000 clones, about 90% of them appearing once. General study points: Testing in vitro showed a few CMV-associated chains specific for CMV antigens.

The source material was PBMCs. This sequence was found in a man younger than 35 in good health and CMV-seropositive. The chain carries TRBV7-9 and TRBJ2-2; TRBD2 matches at 9 bases. In DNA form, the CDR3 reads TGTGCCAGCAGCGAACTAGCGGGTAACACCGGGGAGCTGTTTTTT. Protein product: CASSELAGNTGELFF. Drawing the rest from reference TRBV7-9 and TRBJ2-2, the complete variable domain is DTGVSQNPRHKITKRGQNVTFRCDPISEHNRLYWYRQTLGQGPEFLTYFQNEAQLEKSRLLSDRFSAERPKGSFSTLEIQRTEQGDSAMYLCASSELAGNTGELFFGEGSRLTVL.